This T cell receptor beta chain was documented in a study of cytomegalovirus exposure and HLA in healthy donors. About the research overall: Approximately 200 million T cells yielded fewer than 120 million unique TCR beta sequences in earlier analysis.

Trimming removed 9 bases from V and 2 bases from J, with 11 bases in between. Looked up from germline, CDR1 is MNHEY and CDR2 is SMNVEV (reference sequence). CDR3 length equals 12 residues. It was with 60 Vbeta and 13 Jbeta primers that the PCR ran. Only in-frame clones appear in the TCRdb table, and some are missing; sequencing was by immunoSEQ multiplex PCR. The sample lists some 60,000 clones, 80% occurring once. The specimen was PBMCs. The receptor comes from a male donor in good health and CMV-seronegative. V is TRBV27 and J is TRBJ2-7, with D maybe TRBD1 (6 bases). The CDR3 sequence is CASGQQPYEQYF. The CDR3 DNA reads TGTGCCAGTGGACAGCAACCCTACGAGCAGTACTTC.